The 20 T cell receptor beta chains reported below all come from one sample, sequenced in a study of quantifying T cell responses using KT2 cells. About the study: Reverse transcription used primers in the TCR alpha and beta constant regions.

An oligo carrying a UMI was ligated to the cDNA 3' end. The first PCR ran approximately 4 cycles with an equimolar RC1.1 and RC1.2 beta primer mix. One entry per CDR3 protein results from TCRdb running MiXCR on the UMI-ligation and nested PCR reads. This table has 30,000 or so distinct CDR3 sequences, about 7.3% appearing once. The sequenced sample consisted of PBMCs spiked with cells of the T cell clone KT2. The receptors shown here come from a human donor.

The gene calls are TRBV9 and TRBJ2-7; 7 bases map to TRBD2. The CDR3 extends over 15 amino acids. Unmatched junction bases numbered 8, after V lost 0 bases and J lost 5 bases. The V gene's germline CDR1 is SGDLS and CDR2 YYNGEE. This CDR3 reads CASSVEPAGVDEQYF. The CDR3 DNA reads as TGTGCCAGCAGCGTAGAACCGGCGGGAGTCGACGAGCAGTACTTC. The full variable domain, rest sourced from reference TRBV9 and TRBJ2-7, is DSGVTQTPKHLITATGQRVTLRCSPRSGDLSVYWYQQSLDQGLQFLIQYYNGEERAKGNILERFSAQQFPDLHSELNLSSLELGDSALYFCASSVEPAGVDEQYFGPGTRLTVT.

This clonotype was recorded many times. This chain links TRBV6-5 with TRBJ1-2, with 8 bases that match TRBD1. This CDR3 has 14 residues. The germline gives CDR1 MNHEY, CDR2 SVGAGI. J lost 5 bases, V lost 6 bases, and 8 bases had no gene match. The CDR3 sequence is CASRSEDRAYGYTF. CDR3 nucleotides: TGTGCCAGCAGGAGCGAGGACAGGGCATATGGCTACACCTTC.

In its sample, this clonotype was seen many times. The rearrangement uses TRBV12-3 or TRBV12-4 and TRBJ1-6, with 8 bases aligning to TRBD1. CDR3 length: 14 amino acids. V was clipped by 5 bases and J by 16 bases; unmatched bases: 13. In DNA, the CDR3 is TGTGCCAGCAGTGAACGAGGGACAGGATCAATTCTCCACTTT. Translating it yields CASSERGTGSILHF.

At least ten counts were recorded for this clonotype. The chain joins TRBV7-8 to TRBJ2-5, with D perhaps matching TRBD1 or TRBD2 (6 bases each). There are 14 residues in the CDR3. Germline CDR1 is SGHVS and CDR2 is FQNEAQ. Between the trimmed V and J ends, which lost 5 bases and 5 bases, there was a span of 15 bases. The CDR3 DNA reads as TGTGCCAGCAGCCCAGAAGGGGGGCGGGAGACCCAGTACTTC. Translating gives CASSPEGGRETQYF.

In its sample, this clonotype was seen many times. The chain employs TRBV20-1 and TRBJ1-6; D not resolved. V was trimmed by 4 bases and J by 7 bases, leaving 8 bases between them. Germline values: CDR1 DFQATT, CDR2 SNEGSKA (reference sequence). This CDR3 spans 12 amino acids. As DNA, the CDR3 is TGCAGTGCTATGCAGTCAAATTCACCCCTCCACTTT. This translates into CSAMQSNSPLHF.

This clonotype was found a few times. V is TRBV12-3 or TRBV12-4 and J is TRBJ2-7; D is uncertain. The CDR3 has 11 amino acids. V lost 2 bases and J 6 bases, leaving 5 bases between the germline ends. The CDR3: CASSLLSEQYF. Here the CDR3 DNA reads TGTGCCAGCAGTTTACTATCCGAGCAGTACTTC.

This clonotype was counted a few times. The chain employs TRBV29-1 and TRBJ2-5; a weak D match, TRBD1 (6 bases). V shed 3 bases and J shed 2 bases, with 10 bases lying between them. The CDR3 is made up of 13 amino acids. In germline, CDR1 is SQVTM, CDR2 ANQGSEA. CDR3 sequence: CSVEQGWQETQYF. CDR3 nucleotides: TGCAGCGTTGAGCAGGGGTGGCAAGAGACCCAGTACTTC.

The sample holds many counts of this clonotype. This chain uses TRBV7-9 with TRBJ2-3; TRBD1 agrees at 10 bases. CDR1 is SEHNR, CDR2 FQNEAQ, per germline (reference sequence). With 7 bases clipped from V and 4 bases from J, the junction kept 8 bases outside the gene matches. This CDR3 has 15 amino acids. The CDR3 loop is CASNFRDRGADTQYF. In nucleotides, the CDR3 is TGTGCCAGCAATTTCCGGGACAGGGGTGCAGATACGCAGTATTTT. The full variable domain, in which reference TRBV7-9 and TRBJ2-3 provide the parts outside the CDR3, is DTGVSQNPRHKITKRGQNVTFRCDPISEHNRLYWYRQTLGQGPEFLTYFQNEAQLEKSRLLSDRFSAERPKGSFSTLEIQRTEQGDSAMYLCASNFRDRGADTQYFGPGTRLTVL.

The table lists this clonotype with many counts. The rearrangement links TRBV7-9 to TRBJ1-2; D gene unclear. Germline V gene lookup returns CDR1 SEHNR and CDR2 FQNEAQ (reference sequence). CDR3 length equals 13 residues. V gave up 4 bases and J gave up 5 bases, with 11 bases separating them. CDR3 in DNA: TGTGCCAGCAGCTCGATGACGGGGTATGGCTACACCTTC. This codes for CASSSMTGYGYTF. Filled out from reference TRBV7-9 and TRBJ1-2, the complete variable domain reads DTGVSQNPRHKITKRGQNVTFRCDPISEHNRLYWYRQTLGQGPEFLTYFQNEAQLEKSRLLSDRFSAERPKGSFSTLEIQRTEQGDSAMYLCASSSMTGYGYTFGSGTRLTVV.

This clonotype was observed a few times. V usage is TRBV3-1 and J usage is TRBJ2-7, with D perhaps assigned TRBD1 or TRBD2 (5 bases each). Germline assignment: CDR1 LGHDT and CDR2 YNNKEL (reference sequence). Deletions cut 4 bases from V and 0 bases from J, with 10 bases between. The CDR3 is made up of 14 amino acids. As DNA, the CDR3 is TGTGCCAGCAGCCCGGGACCGACCTCCTACGAGCAGTACTTC. It encodes CASSPGPTSYEQYF.

This clonotype was counted a few times. The CDR3 DNA sequence: TGTGCCAGCACCCTAGCGGGAGGGCCCTCAGAGACCCAGTACTTC. It codes for CASTLAGGPSETQYF. The J gene is TRBJ2-5, the V gene TRBV2; the match to TRBD2 covers 12 bases. V shed 7 bases and J 4 bases; nucleotides not matched to a gene: 7. Germline CDR1 reads SNHLY; CDR2 reads FYNNEI. The CDR3 spans 15 residues.

The chain combines TRBV4-3 with TRBJ2-3; 9 positions agree with TRBD2. CDR1 and CDR2 (germline): LGHNA, YSLEER. The CDR3 consists of 15 residues. The junction had 5 bases not matched to a gene; V was cut back by 1 base and J by 6 bases. Here the CDR3 DNA reads TGCGCCAGCAGCCAAGTAGCGGGAGCTGGGGATACGCAGTATTTT. It encodes CASSQVAGAGDTQYF.

Ten or more counts support this clonotype. The chain recombines TRBV20-1 with TRBJ2-5; 8 nucleotides align to TRBD2. There are 15 residues in the CDR3. The V gene's germline CDR1 is DFQATT and CDR2 SNEGSKA (reference sequence). The V and J ends lost 3 bases and 4 bases, in that order; junction bases with no gene match: 10. The CDR3 DNA reads TGCAGTGCTAGTACTCCGAGCGGGAGTCGAGAGACCCAGTACTTC. Encoded protein: CSASTPSGSRETQYF.

This clonotype has a count of ten or more. The chain links TRBV18 to TRBJ2-7, with TRBD1 identical over 9 bases. CDR1 and CDR2 (germline): KGHSH, LQKENI. V lost 4 bases and J lost 2; bases outside the gene matches: 6. This CDR3 comprises 15 residues. CDR3 coding DNA: TGTGCCAGCTCACAACAGGGACAGGGACCCTACGAGCAGTACTTC. Translation gives CASSQQGQGPYEQYF.

The sample holds many counts of this clonotype. The rearrangement links TRBV10-3 to TRBJ2-7; D possibly corresponds to TRBD2 (6 bases). V lost 4 bases and J 2 bases, leaving 12 bases between the germline ends. Germline V CDR1 and CDR2: ENHRY, SYGVKD. The CDR3 is 14 residues long. The CDR3 DNA sequence: TGTGCCATCAGTGCGGACGGGGGACCCTACGAGCAGTACTTC. It translates to CAISADGGPYEQYF.

Ten or more counts support this clonotype. The genes are TRBV18 and TRBJ2-3; 13 nucleotides agree with TRBD2. Germline trimming cut 5 bases from V and 2 bases from J; bases unmatched to any gene: 4. Germline V gene sequence: CDR1 KGHSH, CDR2 LQKENI. The CDR3 totals 16 residues. The CDR3 DNA reads as TGTGCCAGCTCATCGACTAGCGGGGGGACCACAGATACGCAGTATTTT. Translating gives CASSSTSGGTTDTQYF.

The chain recombines TRBV4-3 with TRBJ2-6; D possibly corresponds to TRBD1 (5 bases). The CDR3 loop spans 17 amino acids. Germline CDR1 reads LGHNA; CDR2 reads YSLEER. V lost 0 bases and J lost 0, with 9 bases in between. The CDR3 is CASSQDGDSSGANVLTF. DNA for the CDR3: TGCGCCAGCAGCCAAGATGGCGACAGCTCTGGGGCCAACGTCCTGACTTTC.

This clonotype was detected a few times. V is TRBV14 and J is TRBJ2-3, with TRBD1 matching over 11 bases. The V gene end was trimmed by 5 bases and the J gene end by 3 bases; junction bases not matched to a gene: 4. The CDR3 runs 15 residues. In germline, CDR1 is SGHDN, CDR2 FVKESK. CDR3 in amino acids: CASSYGTGGTDTQYF. The CDR3 nucleotides read TGTGCCAGCAGCTACGGGACAGGGGGGACAGATACGCAGTATTTT.

This clonotype was counted at least ten times. The V call is TRBV12-3 or TRBV12-4, the J call TRBJ2-5, with 8 bases matching TRBD1. The length of the CDR3 is 15 residues. V gave up 6 bases and J gave up 1 base; unmatched junction bases: 7. The CDR3 nucleotides read TGTGCCAGCAGGATGCGGGGACAGGCCCAAGAGACCCAGTACTTC. The encoded protein is CASRMRGQAQETQYF.

The chain recombines TRBV14 with TRBJ2-7; no definite D call. The germline V gene encodes CDR1 SGHDN and CDR2 FVKESK. There are 12 residues in the CDR3. V was clipped by 7 bases and J by 3 bases, with 10 bases between them. CDR3 nucleotides: TGTGCCAGCAACCACGGAAGCTACGAGCAGTACTTC. Its translation: CASNHGSYEQYF.